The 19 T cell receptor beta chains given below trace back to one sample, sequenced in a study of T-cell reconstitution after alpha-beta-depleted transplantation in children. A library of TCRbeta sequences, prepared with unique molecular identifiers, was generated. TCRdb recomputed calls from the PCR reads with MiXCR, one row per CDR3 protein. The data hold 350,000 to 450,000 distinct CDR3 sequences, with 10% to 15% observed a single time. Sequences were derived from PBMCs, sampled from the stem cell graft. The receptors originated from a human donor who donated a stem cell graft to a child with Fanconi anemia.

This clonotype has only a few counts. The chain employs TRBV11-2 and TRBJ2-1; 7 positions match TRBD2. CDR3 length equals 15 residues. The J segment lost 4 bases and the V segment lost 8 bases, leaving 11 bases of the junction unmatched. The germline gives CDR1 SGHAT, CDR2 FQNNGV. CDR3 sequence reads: CASALGLADYNEQFF. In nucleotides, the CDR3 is TGTGCCAGCGCGTTAGGGCTAGCGGATTACAATGAGCAGTTCTTC.

Written as DNA, the CDR3 is TGTGCCAGCAGTTTTCGGACAGGGGAAAACATTCAGTACTTC. It yields the protein CASSFRTGENIQYF. The rearrangement joins TRBV12-3 or TRBV12-4 to TRBJ2-4; 9 positions match TRBD1. The CDR3 totals 14 residues. Unmatched junction bases numbered 2, after V lost 3 bases and J lost 5 bases.

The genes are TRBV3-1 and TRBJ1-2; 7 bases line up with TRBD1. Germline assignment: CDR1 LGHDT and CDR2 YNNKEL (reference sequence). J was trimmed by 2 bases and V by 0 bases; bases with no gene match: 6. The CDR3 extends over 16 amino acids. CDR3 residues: CASSQDWEGANYGYTF. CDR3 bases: TGTGCCAGCAGCCAAGATTGGGAGGGGGCCAACTATGGCTACACCTTC.

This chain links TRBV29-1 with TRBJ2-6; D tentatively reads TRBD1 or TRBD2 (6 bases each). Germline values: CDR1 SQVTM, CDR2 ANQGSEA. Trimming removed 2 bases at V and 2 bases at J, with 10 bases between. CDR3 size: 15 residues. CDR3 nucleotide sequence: TGCAGCGTTGAATCCCGGGGGCCTGGGGCCAACGTCCTGACTTTC. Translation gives CSVESRGPGANVLTF.

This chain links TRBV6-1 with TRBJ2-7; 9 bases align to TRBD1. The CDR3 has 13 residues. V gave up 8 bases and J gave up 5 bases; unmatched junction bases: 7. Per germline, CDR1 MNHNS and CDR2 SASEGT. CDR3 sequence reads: CASRGTGIHEQYF. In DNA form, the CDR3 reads TGTGCCAGCCGTGGGACAGGGATCCACGAGCAGTACTTC.

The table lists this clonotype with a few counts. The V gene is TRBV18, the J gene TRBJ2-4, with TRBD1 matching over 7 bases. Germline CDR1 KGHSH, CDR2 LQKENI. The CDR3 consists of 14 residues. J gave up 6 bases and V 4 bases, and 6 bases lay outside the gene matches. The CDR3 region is CASSRRDSRNIQYF. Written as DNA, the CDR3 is TGTGCCAGCTCACGACGGGACAGCCGAAACATTCAGTACTTC.

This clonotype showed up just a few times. The CDR3 DNA is TGTGCCAGCAGCTTGCGACAGGGGGTTTTGGAGCAGTACTTC. It encodes CASSLRQGVLEQYF. V and J are TRBV7-2 and TRBJ2-7, with 9 positions matching TRBD1. Germline V gives CDR1 SGHTA, CDR2 FQGNSA. Losses at the gene ends were 3 bases for V and 7 bases for J; bases not matched to a gene: 7. CDR3 length equals 14 residues.

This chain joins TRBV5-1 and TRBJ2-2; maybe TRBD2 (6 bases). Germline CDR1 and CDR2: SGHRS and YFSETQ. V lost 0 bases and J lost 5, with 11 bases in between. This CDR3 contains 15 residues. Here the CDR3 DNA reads TGCGCCAGCAGCTTGGCAGGGAGGAGGACCGGGGAGCTGTTTTTT. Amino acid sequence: CASSLAGRRTGELFF.

The CDR3 DNA is TGTGCCAGCAGTTTCAGAACAGGACTTCTACCCCTCCACTTT. Residues: CASSFRTGLLPLHF. The chain has TRBV5-6 and TRBJ1-6, with D possibly matching TRBD1 (5 bases). The length of the CDR3 is 14 residues. Germline-derived CDR1 and CDR2 are SGHDT and YYEEEE. Between the trimmed V and J ends, which lost 5 bases and 12 bases, there was a span of 18 bases.

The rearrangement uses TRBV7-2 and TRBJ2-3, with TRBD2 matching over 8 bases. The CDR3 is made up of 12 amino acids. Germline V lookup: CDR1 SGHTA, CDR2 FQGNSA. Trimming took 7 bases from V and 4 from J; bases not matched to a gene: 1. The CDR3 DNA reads TGTGCCAGCACCGGGGGGGCAGATACGCAGTATTTT. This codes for CASTGGADTQYF.

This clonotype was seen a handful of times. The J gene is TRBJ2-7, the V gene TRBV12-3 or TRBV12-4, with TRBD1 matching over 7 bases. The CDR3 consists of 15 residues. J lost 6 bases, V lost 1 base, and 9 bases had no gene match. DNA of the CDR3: TGTGCCAGCAGTTTAGAACAGGGGAGAAGGGGCGAGCAGTACTTC. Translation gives CASSLEQGRRGEQYF.

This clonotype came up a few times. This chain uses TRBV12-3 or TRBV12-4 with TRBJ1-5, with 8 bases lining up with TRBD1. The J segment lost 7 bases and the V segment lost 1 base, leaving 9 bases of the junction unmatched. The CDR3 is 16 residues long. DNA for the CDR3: TGTGCCAGCAGTTTAGGTACAGGGGGTGGAGGACAGCCCCAGCATTTT. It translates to CASSLGTGGGGQPQHF.

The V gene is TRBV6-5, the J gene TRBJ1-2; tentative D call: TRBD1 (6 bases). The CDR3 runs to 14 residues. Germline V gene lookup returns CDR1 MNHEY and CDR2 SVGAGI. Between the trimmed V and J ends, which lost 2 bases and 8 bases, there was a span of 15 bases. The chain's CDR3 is CASSYAQGSGGYTF. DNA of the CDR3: TGTGCCAGCAGTTACGCACAGGGATCGGGAGGCTACACCTTC.

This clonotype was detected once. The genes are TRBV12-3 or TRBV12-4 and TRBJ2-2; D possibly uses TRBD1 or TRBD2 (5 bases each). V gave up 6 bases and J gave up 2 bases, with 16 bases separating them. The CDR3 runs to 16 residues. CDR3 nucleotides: TGTGCCAGCAGGGACTTCCGGGGCCGAAACACCGGGGAGCTGTTTTTT. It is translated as CASRDFRGRNTGELFF.

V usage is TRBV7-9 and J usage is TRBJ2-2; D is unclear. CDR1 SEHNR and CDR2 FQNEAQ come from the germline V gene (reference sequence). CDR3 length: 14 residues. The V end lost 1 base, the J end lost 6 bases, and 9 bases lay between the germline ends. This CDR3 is CASSLDGSPGELFF. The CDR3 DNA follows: TGTGCCAGCAGCTTAGATGGGTCCCCCGGGGAGCTGTTTTTT.

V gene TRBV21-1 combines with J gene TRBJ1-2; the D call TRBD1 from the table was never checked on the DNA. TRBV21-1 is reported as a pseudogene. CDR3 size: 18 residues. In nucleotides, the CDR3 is TGTGCCAGCAGCACCATACCCGGGACAGGGGCTGGTAACTATGGCTACACCTTC. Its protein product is CASSTIPGTGAGNYGYTF.

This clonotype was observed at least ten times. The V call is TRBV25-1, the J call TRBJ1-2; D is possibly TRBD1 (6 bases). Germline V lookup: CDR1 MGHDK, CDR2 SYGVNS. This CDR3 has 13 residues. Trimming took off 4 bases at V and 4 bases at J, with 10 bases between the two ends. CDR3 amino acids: CASSVTGRYGYTF. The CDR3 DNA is TGTGCCAGCAGTGTGACAGGTCGCTATGGCTACACCTTC.

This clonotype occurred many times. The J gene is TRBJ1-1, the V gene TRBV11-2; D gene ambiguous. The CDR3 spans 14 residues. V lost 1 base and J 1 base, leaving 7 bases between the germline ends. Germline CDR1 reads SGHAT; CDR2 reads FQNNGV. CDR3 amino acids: CASSLVGPNTEAFF. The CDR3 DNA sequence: TGTGCCAGCAGCTTAGTAGGGCCGAACACTGAAGCTTTCTTT. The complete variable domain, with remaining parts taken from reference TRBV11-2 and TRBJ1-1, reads EAGVAQSPRYKIIEKRQSVAFWCNPISGHATLYWYQQILGQGPKLLIQFQNNGVVDDSQLPKDRFSAERLKGVDSTLKIQPAKLEDSAVYLCASSLVGPNTEAFFGQGTRLTVV.

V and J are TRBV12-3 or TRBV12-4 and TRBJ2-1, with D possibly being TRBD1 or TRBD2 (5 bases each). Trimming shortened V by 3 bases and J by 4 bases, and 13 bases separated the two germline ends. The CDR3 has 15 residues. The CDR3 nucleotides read TGTGCCAGCAGTTTCGAGGGGACGTATTACAATGAGCAGTTCTTC. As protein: CASSFEGTYYNEQFF.